This T cell receptor beta chain derives from a study of cytomegalovirus exposure and HLA in healthy donors. Findings of the study overall: In a later analysis, a missense DCLRE1C variant was linked to TCR beta V- and J-gene trimming.

13 Jbeta primers and 60 Vbeta primers were used for the PCR. Using immunoSEQ multiplex PCR, the repertoire was profiled, and TCRdb retains in-frame clones only, with some absent. Found here are around 180,000 clones, 84% of them singletons; the top ten hold 4.8%. For this clone: Its antigen is still unknown.

What was sequenced was PBMCs. This TCR was recovered from a girl under 18 in good health and CMV-seropositive.

In DNA, the CDR3 is TGTGCCAGCAGCTTTGACACGGGGGCCTACGAGCAGTACTTC. Translating gives CASSFDTGAYEQYF. The chain recombines TRBV11-2 with TRBJ2-7; a weak D match, TRBD2 (6 bases). Germline values: CDR1 SGHAT, CDR2 FQNNGV. V shed 3 bases and J shed 2 bases, with 11 bases lying between them. CDR3 size: 14 residues.